The rows below give T cell receptor beta chains drawn from one sample of a study of identical twins. TCRdb reprocessed the 5' RACE reads with MiXCR, giving one entry per CDR3 protein. The sample carries fewer than 550,000 distinct CDR3 sequences, approximately 15% recorded once. These data were likewise used in another study, on yellow fever vaccine responses in identical twins.

The material sequenced was CD4+ T cells sorted from blood. The origin of the receptors is a woman between 18 and 29 years old in good health. Both conserved end residues are part of each CDR3. Fields, in order: J gene, CDR3 length, D gene, V gene, clone size, CDR3 protein, CDR3 DNA. D genes are given only for firm matches. Expanded clones get a size class; other rows say once, few or many, or leave the size out.

>TRBJ1-1|15|TRBD1|TRBV5-1|few
CASSVTGGWDTEAFF
TGCGCCAGCAGCGTGACAGGGGGTTGGGACACTGAAGCTTTCTTT
>TRBJ2-1|14|-|TRBV29-1|few
CSVGRDSVLNEQFF
TGCAGCGTTGGTAGGGATTCGGTATTGAATGAGCAGTTCTTC
>TRBJ2-1|13|-|TRBV28|-
CASSTDRSNEQFF
TGTGCCAGCAGTACTGACAGATCCAATGAGCAGTTCTTC
>TRBJ2-5|15|-|TRBV3-1|-
CASSHRTDFQETQYF
TGTGCCAGCAGCCACCGGACAGACTTCCAAGAGACCCAGTACTTC
>TRBJ2-7|15|TRBD1|TRBV3-1|few
CASSQPGTGAYEQYF
TGTGCCAGCAGCCAACCAGGGACAGGGGCCTACGAGCAGTACTTC
>TRBJ2-2|17|TRBD1|TRBV27|-
CASSFLGQGGNTGELFF
TGTGCCAGCAGTTTCCTTGGACAGGGTGGGAACACCGGGGAGCTGTTTTTT
>TRBJ2-7|13|-|TRBV28|many
CASSLSKGTRQYF
TGTGCCAGCAGTTTATCAAAGGGTACTCGGCAGTACTTC
>TRBJ2-5|15|-|TRBV18|few
CASSSLMGIQETQYF
TGTGCCAGCTCATCCCTCATGGGGATTCAAGAGACCCAGTACTTC
>TRBJ1-6|16|TRBD1|TRBV27|few
CASRAGTGGNNSPLHF
TGTGCCAGCAGGGCAGGGACAGGCGGAAATAATTCACCCCTCCACTTT
>TRBJ2-1|15|TRBD1|TRBV5-5|-
CASSLGTGVPGEQFF
TGTGCCAGCAGCTTAGGGACAGGGGTGCCGGGCGAGCAGTTCTTC
>TRBJ2-3|17|TRBD2|TRBV6-5|-
CASSYSSEREGTDTQYF
TGTGCCAGCAGTTACTCGAGTGAGCGGGAGGGCACAGATACGCAGTATTTT
>TRBJ2-3|18|TRBD2|TRBV12-3/TRBV12-4|-
CASSLVGLVLISTDTQYF
TGTGCCAGCAGTTTGGTAGGACTAGTGCTCATCAGTACAGATACGCAGTATTTT
>TRBJ2-5|15|-|TRBV20-1|few
CSAREADAGRETQYF
TGCAGTGCTAGAGAAGCGGATGCGGGGCGGGAGACCCAGTACTTC
>TRBJ1-5|14|-|TRBV12-3/TRBV12-4|-
CASRPWFSNQPQHF
TGTGCCAGCAGGCCGTGGTTCAGCAATCAGCCCCAGCATTTT
>TRBJ2-7|15|TRBD1|TRBV30|-
CAWHYSGTGAYEQYF
TGTGCCTGGCATTACTCCGGGACAGGGGCCTACGAGCAGTACTTC
>TRBJ2-1|15|-|TRBV10-2|few
CASSESILGGNEQFF
TGCGCCAGCAGTGAGTCTATTCTCGGAGGGAATGAGCAGTTCTTC
>TRBJ2-5|17|-|TRBV6-5|few
CASSYNRGVAGQETQYF
TGTGCCAGCAGTTACAACAGGGGGGTAGCGGGACAAGAGACCCAGTACTTC
>TRBJ2-1|14|-|TRBV5-5|-
CASSFDGQKNEQFF
TGTGCCAGCAGCTTTGACGGACAGAAAAATGAGCAGTTCTTC
>TRBJ2-2|15|-|TRBV4-2|few
CASSQVWSGTGELFF
TGTGCCAGCAGCCAAGTTTGGTCGGGGACCGGGGAGCTGTTTTTT
>TRBJ2-1|16|TRBD2|TRBV7-9|many
CASSRLSGSSPNEQFF
TGTGCCAGCAGCAGACTTAGCGGGAGCAGCCCCAATGAGCAGTTCTTC
>TRBJ2-1|16|TRBD2|TRBV7-2|few
CASSTTPGLAYNEQFF
TGTGCCAGCAGCACCACACCGGGACTAGCCTACAATGAGCAGTTCTTC
>TRBJ1-1|15|TRBD1|TRBV27|few
CASSGRGTGGDQAFF
TGTGCCAGCAGTGGACGGGGGACAGGGGGGGACCAGGCTTTCTTT
>TRBJ1-4|15|TRBD1|TRBV9|few
CASSAGQGADEKLFF
TGTGCCAGCAGCGCAGGACAGGGGGCCGATGAAAAACTGTTTTTT
>TRBJ1-5|14|-|TRBV9|-
CASSVGGGVQPQHF
TGTGCCAGCAGCGTAGGGGGAGGGGTTCAGCCCCAGCATTTT
>TRBJ2-1|14|-|TRBV5-1|few
CASSLAQGGNEQFF
TGCGCCAGCAGCTTGGCCCAGGGAGGCAATGAGCAGTTCTTC
>TRBJ2-2|15|-|TRBV5-5|few
CASSLRTEYTGELFF
TGTGCCAGCAGCCTGAGGACCGAGTACACCGGGGAGCTGTTTTTT
>TRBJ2-7|16|-|TRBV7-2|-
CASSPTLGWPTYEQYF
TGTGCCAGCAGCCCCACTTTGGGTTGGCCTACCTACGAGCAGTACTTC
>TRBJ2-2|16|-|TRBV15|-
CATRILRGRNTGELFF
TGTGCCACCCGGATCTTGAGGGGCCGAAACACCGGGGAGCTGTTTTTT
>TRBJ2-7|13|TRBD1|TRBV30|few
CAWRRDRPYEQYF
TGTGCCTGGAGGAGGGACAGACCCTACGAGCAGTACTTC